This paragraph covers one T cell receptor (beta chain) sequence. The germline V and J ends were trimmed by 2 bases and 2 bases, with 7 bases remaining between them. Germline V gene data show CDR1 as SQVTM and CDR2 as ANQGSEA. The CDR3 runs to 13 residues. This entry is derived from a study of blood T cell repertoires in COVID-19. Study at large: T cells, B-cell-depleted T cells, or PBMCs supplied cDNA or gDNA.

The repertoire was sequenced with immunoSEQ multiplex PCR; TCRdb's copy has only in-frame clones and lacks some. The sample records 70,000 to 95,000 clones, 75% to 90% being singletons. This TCR was recovered from a human donor with active COVID-19. The donor label of this sample is uncertain. Specimen: peripheral blood. The chain recombines TRBV29-1 with TRBJ1-3, with D uncertain. The CDR3 bases are TGCAGCGTTGAAACCGGGACTGGAAACACCATATATTTT. This translates into CSVETGTGNTIYF.